These 15 T cell receptor beta chains share one sample of origin, sequenced in a study of Ad26.COV2.S vaccination and SARS-CoV-2 variants. The treatment denotes: 15 to 20 received Ad26.COV2.S at low or high dose, single or two shots; 5 received placebo; per-sample allocation not given. Day 63 after the first vaccine or placebo injection was the time point for sampling. Sequencing was performed with immunoSEQ multiplex PCR; in TCRdb, only in-frame clones are kept and a portion is missing. The sample holds around 450,000 clones, around nine tenths seen once. The material was peripheral blood, obtained in a trial of Ad26.COV2.S vaccine versus placebo. The receptors shown here come from a person between 18 and 60 years old who received the Ad26.COV2.S COVID-19 vaccine or a placebo.

The chain links TRBV2 to TRBJ2-1; unclear D gene. CDR3 length: 15 residues. Germline V CDR1 and CDR2: SNHLY, FYNNEI. V was cut by 4 bases and J by 6 bases, with 16 bases left in between. The CDR3 here is CASSGESPSGNEQFF. CDR3 coding DNA: TGTGCCAGCAGTGGTGAGTCTCCCTCGGGCAATGAGCAGTTCTTC.

This chain joins TRBV6-5 and TRBJ1-1; D may be TRBD1 (5 bases). Per germline, CDR1 MNHEY and CDR2 SVGAGI. Between the trimmed V and J ends, which lost 0 bases and 9 bases, there was a span of 20 bases. The CDR3 spans 16 residues. The CDR3 spells CASSYSPLRGRRQAFF. The CDR3 nucleotides are TGTGCCAGCAGTTACTCCCCGTTAAGGGGTAGACGGCAAGCTTTCTTT.

The chain combines TRBV7-3 with TRBJ2-3; D assignment may be TRBD1 or TRBD2 (5 bases each). This CDR3 spans 14 amino acids. V lost 4 bases and J 4 bases, leaving 12 bases between the germline ends. Looked up from germline, CDR1 is SGHTA and CDR2 is FQGTGA. The CDR3 DNA reads TGTGCCAGCAGCTGGGGACCAGGCGCAGATACGCAGTATTTT. This codes for CASSWGPGADTQYF.

This chain joins TRBV9 and TRBJ1-6; D possibly corresponds to TRBD1 (5 bases). Germline CDR1 and CDR2: SGDLS and YYNGEE. V dropped 5 bases and J dropped 5 bases, with 8 bases sitting between them. The CDR3 spans 13 residues. CDR3: CASSPGNNSPLHF. The CDR3 DNA reads TGTGCCAGCAGTCCAGGGAATAATTCACCCCTCCACTTT. Supplemented by reference TRBV9 and TRBJ1-6, the full variable domain reads DSGVTQTPKHLITATGQRVTLRCSPRSGDLSVYWYQQSLDQGLQFLIQYYNGEERAKGNILERFSAQQFPDLHSELNLSSLELGDSALYFCASSPGNNSPLHFGNGTRLTVT.

J is TRBJ2-7 and V is TRBV18, with TRBD2 matching 11 bases. J lost 2 bases, V lost 4 bases, and 4 bases had no gene match. The germline V gene encodes CDR1 KGHSH and CDR2 LQKENI. The CDR3 consists of 15 residues. CDR3 nucleotides: TGTGCCAGCTCACTCACTAGCGGGGGCACCTACGAGCAGTACTTC. It yields the protein CASSLTSGGTYEQYF.

This chain connects TRBV19 to TRBJ2-5; D might be TRBD2 (7 bases). The V end was cut by 5 bases, the J end by 5 bases, with 18 bases between. This CDR3 is built from 15 residues. CDR1 and CDR2 from the germline V gene are LNHDA and SQIVND (reference sequence). The CDR3 coding sequence is TGTGCCAGTAGTTCCCTCGGGGGGCTGGAGGAGACCCAGTACTTC. Translating gives CASSSLGGLEETQYF.

The rearrangement uses TRBV4-3 and TRBJ2-7; the match to TRBD2 covers 10 bases. Germline CDR1 reads LGHNA; CDR2 reads YSLEER. Losses at the gene ends were 0 bases for V and 3 bases for J; bases not matched to a gene: 8. This CDR3 is 17 amino acids long. CDR3 coding DNA: TGCGCCAGCAGCCAAGAAGAGCAGCGGGGGGGAAGCTACGAGCAGTACTTC. Its protein product is CASSQEEQRGGSYEQYF.

Only a few counts were recorded for this clone. The chain uses TRBV7-9 and TRBJ2-7; D ambiguous. In germline, CDR1 is SEHNR, CDR2 FQNEAQ (reference sequence). V lost 3 bases, J lost 5 bases, and 14 bases lay in between. This CDR3 contains 14 residues. The CDR3 here is CASSLAHTLDEQYF. In DNA form, the CDR3 reads TGTGCCAGCAGCTTGGCCCATACATTGGACGAGCAGTACTTC.

The CDR3 DNA reads as TGTGCCAGCAGCGAATCGCCAGTTTATAATTCACCCCTCCACTTT. Amino acid sequence: CASSESPVYNSPLHF. The V call is TRBV28, the J call TRBJ1-6; no clear D. Trimming stripped 6 bases from V and 4 bases from J, with 13 bases between. The CDR3 spans 15 residues. From germline, CDR1 is MDHEN and CDR2 SYDVKM.

This chain connects TRBV3-1 (or the pseudogene TRBV3-2) to TRBJ1-4, with D perhaps matching TRBD1 (6 bases). This CDR3 has 15 amino acids. V was trimmed by 0 bases and J by 6 bases, leaving 11 bases between them. Germline-derived CDR1 and CDR2 are LGHDT and YNNKEL (reference sequence). CDR3 nucleotides: TGTGCCAGCAGCCAAGATCCAGGGGAGGATGAAAAACTGTTTTTT. Its translation is CASSQDPGEDEKLFF.

This sequence joins TRBV29-1 and TRBJ1-1, with a possible D match to TRBD1 (6 bases). This CDR3 comprises 11 residues. Between the trimmed V and J ends, which lost 8 bases and 7 bases, there was a span of 14 bases. CDR1 is SQVTM, CDR2 ANQGSEA, per germline. The CDR3 protein is CSTIRQVEAFF. The DNA of the CDR3 is TGCAGCACCATCAGACAGGTTGAAGCTTTCTTT.

This clone was seen just once. This chain uses TRBV6-6 with TRBJ2-7, with a weak D call TRBD1 (6 bases). Between the trimmed V and J ends, which lost 8 bases and 0 bases, there was a span of 14 bases. There are 14 residues in the CDR3. Germline lookup yields CDR1 MNHNY and CDR2 SVGAGI (reference sequence). CDR3 in DNA: TGTGCCAGCTCTTCTCAGGGGTACTCCTACGAGCAGTACTTC. It specifies CASSSQGYSYEQYF.

The V and J genes are TRBV30 and TRBJ1-2; D unresolved. The CDR3 sequence is 13 residues long. Deletions cut 3 bases from V and 4 bases from J, with 12 bases between. Germline values: CDR1 GTSNPN, CDR2 SVGIG (reference sequence). The DNA for the CDR3 is TGTGCCTGGAGCCTGTCGGCGAGCTATGGCTACACCTTC. Residues: CAWSLSASYGYTF.

CDR3 amino acids: CASSYSPDTETQYF. CDR3 coding DNA: TGTGCCAGCAGTTACTCTCCAGATACGGAGACCCAGTACTTC. This rearrangement joins TRBV6-5 to TRBJ2-5; D is unclear. CDR1 MNHEY and CDR2 SVGAGI come from the germline V gene. This CDR3 spans 14 amino acids. Trimming removed 0 bases at V and 5 bases at J, with 10 bases between.

The chain links TRBV5-1 to TRBJ2-7, with D tentatively TRBD1 or TRBD2 (5 bases each). The CDR3 has 15 residues. From germline, CDR1 is SGHRS and CDR2 YFSETQ. V lost 0 bases to trimming and J lost 4 bases, with 14 bases between them. CDR3 nucleotide sequence: TGCGCCAGCAGCTTGGGAGGGGTTCTTGTTTACGAGCAGTACTTC. This gives the protein CASSLGGVLVYEQYF.